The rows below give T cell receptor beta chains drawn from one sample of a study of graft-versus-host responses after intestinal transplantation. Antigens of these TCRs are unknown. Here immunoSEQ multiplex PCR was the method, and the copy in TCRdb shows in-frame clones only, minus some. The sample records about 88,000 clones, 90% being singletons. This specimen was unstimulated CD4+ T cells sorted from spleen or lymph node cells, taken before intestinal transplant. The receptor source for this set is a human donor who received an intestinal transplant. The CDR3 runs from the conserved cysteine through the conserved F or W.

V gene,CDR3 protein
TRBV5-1,CASSLDGTNYEQYF
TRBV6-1,CASAPPTVYTGELFF
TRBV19,CASSIQGAGQPQHF
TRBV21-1,CASSKVPSGGLYEQFF
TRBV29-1,CSVYRGGNTIYF
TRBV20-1,CSALQETQYF
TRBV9,CASSAIDRGNYGYTF
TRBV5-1,CASSLGVTGGRGIYGYTF
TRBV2,CASSDARGGRQYF
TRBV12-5,CASGLSNRYGYTF
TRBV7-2,CASSLVGVREQYF
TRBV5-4,CASSLTWLSYNEQFF
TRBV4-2,CASSFSGGGTDTQYF
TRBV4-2,CASSRPPGWAGGGGSYNEQFF
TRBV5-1,CASSWRQGEVGELFF
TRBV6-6,CASTPRGGADVYEQYF
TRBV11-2,CASSLVRQGPSYEQYF
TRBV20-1,CSAGQVYEQYF
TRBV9,CASSLSEGALETQYF
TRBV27,CASSLWDTNSPLHF
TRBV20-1,CSGTRGDEQFF
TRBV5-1,CASSFSGSQETQYF
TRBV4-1,CASSQGGNGAYEQYF
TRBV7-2,CASSLGLGAQYF
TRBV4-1,CASSQRGEGGLQETQYF
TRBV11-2,CASSLGTSGAGRTQYF
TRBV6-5,CASSSREGRTEAFF
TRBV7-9,CASSTRAPAHGYTF
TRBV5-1,CASSFGTGGDTQYF
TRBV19,CASSIATPPYEQYF
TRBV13,CASSLFGMSSYNEQFF